The source of this T cell receptor beta chain is a study of shared clonotypes between healthy human individuals. Overall study results and limits: A handful of donors held approximately 4.5% of naive CD4 clonotypes in common.

Losses at the gene ends were 5 bases for V and 4 bases for J; bases not matched to a gene: 8. The length of the CDR3 is 15 residues. Germline V lookup: CDR1 MNHEY, CDR2 SVGAGI. With regard to this clone: Its antigen is not identified.

It was CD45RO-negative cells, positively selected for CCR7, that made up naive CD8 cells, with terminally differentiated effector memory CD45RA+ cells excluded. The healthy adult donors were HIV-negative and reported no recent acute infections or vaccinations. Execution of the assay was at deep level. The assay was immunoSEQ multiplex PCR, and TCRdb's table has in-frame clones only and misses some. Of fewer than 700,000 clones detected, approximately 95% appear once; the ten largest clones hold approximately 0.11%. The chain uses TRBV6-5 and TRBJ2-7; 10 bases are a match to TRBD2. Sequenced material: naive CD8+ T cells sorted from blood. The sequence came from a woman in her thirties in good health. The CDR3 loop reads CASSPSGRGDYEQYF. The CDR3 DNA follows: TGTGCCAGCAGTCCGAGCGGGAGGGGTGATTACGAGCAGTACTTC.